One T cell receptor beta chain is described in this entry. This CDR3 fails to terminate in the conserved phenylalanine or tryptophan, so it likely reflects a read error. No cell sorting was done before RNA was extracted from the tissue. More than 3 cm separated this lung sample from the edge of the tumor. Germline CDR1 and CDR2: SGHRS and YFSETQ. This CDR3 has 14 amino acids. Three rounds of nested PCR, following a modified ARM-PCR protocol, produced the TCRbeta library. One entry per CDR3 protein, called by TCRdb with MiXCR from the multiplex PCR reads. Of about 44,000 distinct CDR3 sequences in the sample, less than 70% were seen once. This record comes from a study of tumor and adjacent non-tumor tissue in lung cancer.

The chain is built from TRBV5-1 and TRBJ2-7; weak D call: TRBD2 (5 bases). Material for sequencing was distant non-tumor lung tissue. This clonotype originated in a woman in her 70s with non-small cell lung cancer. CDR3 sequence reads: CASSLVLDYYEQYL. CDR3 nucleotide sequence: TGCGCCAGCAGCTTGGTGTTAGACTACTACGAACAGTACCTC.